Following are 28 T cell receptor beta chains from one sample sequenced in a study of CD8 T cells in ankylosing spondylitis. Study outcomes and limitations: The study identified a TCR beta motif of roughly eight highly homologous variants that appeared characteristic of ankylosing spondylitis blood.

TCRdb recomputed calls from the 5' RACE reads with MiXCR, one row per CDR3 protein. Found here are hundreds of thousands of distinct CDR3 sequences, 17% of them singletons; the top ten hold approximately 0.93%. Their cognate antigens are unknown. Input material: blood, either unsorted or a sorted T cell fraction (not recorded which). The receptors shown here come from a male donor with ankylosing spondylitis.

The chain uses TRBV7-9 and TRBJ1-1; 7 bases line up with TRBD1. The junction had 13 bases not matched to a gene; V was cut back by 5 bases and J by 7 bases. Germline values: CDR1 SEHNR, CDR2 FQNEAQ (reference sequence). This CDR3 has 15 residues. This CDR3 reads CASSEGAADISEAFF. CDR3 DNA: TGTGCCAGCAGCGAGGGGGCGGCCGACATAAGTGAAGCTTTCTTT.

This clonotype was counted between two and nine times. In DNA form, the CDR3 reads TGCGCCAGCAGCCAAGAGATTGGCAGTAGCAATCAGCCCCAGCATTTT. This gives the protein CASSQEIGSSNQPQHF. The V gene is TRBV4-1, the J gene TRBJ1-5; D is unclear. Germline V CDR1 and CDR2: MGHRA, YSYEKL. The CDR3 runs to 16 residues. Trimming cost V 0 bases and J 0 bases, with 9 bases left between them.

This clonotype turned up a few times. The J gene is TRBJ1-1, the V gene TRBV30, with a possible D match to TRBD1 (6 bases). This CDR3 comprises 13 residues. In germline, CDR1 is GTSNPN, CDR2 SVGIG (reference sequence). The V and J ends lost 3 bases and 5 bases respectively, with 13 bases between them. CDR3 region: CAWSGGAGTEAFF. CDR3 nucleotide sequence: TGTGCCTGGAGCGGGGGCGCGGGGACTGAAGCTTTCTTT.

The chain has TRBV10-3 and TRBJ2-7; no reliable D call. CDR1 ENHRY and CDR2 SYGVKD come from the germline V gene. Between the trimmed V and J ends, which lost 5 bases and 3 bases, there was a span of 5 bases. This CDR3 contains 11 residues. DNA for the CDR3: TGTGCCATCAGTTCGGGCTACGAGCAGTACTTC. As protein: CAISSGYEQYF.

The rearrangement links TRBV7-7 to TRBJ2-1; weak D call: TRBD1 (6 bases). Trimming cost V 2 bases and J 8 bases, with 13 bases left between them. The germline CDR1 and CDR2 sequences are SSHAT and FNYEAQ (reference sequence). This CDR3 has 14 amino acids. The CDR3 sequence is CASSLNRASYEQFF. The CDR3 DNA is TGTGCCAGCAGCTTAAACAGGGCTTCCTATGAGCAGTTCTTC. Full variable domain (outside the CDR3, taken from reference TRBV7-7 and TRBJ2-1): GAGVSQSPRYKVTKRGQDVTLRCDPISSHATLYWYQQALGQGPEFLTYFNYEAQPDKSGLPSDRFSAERPEGSISTLTIQRTEQRDSAMYRCASSLNRASYEQFFGPGTRLTVL.

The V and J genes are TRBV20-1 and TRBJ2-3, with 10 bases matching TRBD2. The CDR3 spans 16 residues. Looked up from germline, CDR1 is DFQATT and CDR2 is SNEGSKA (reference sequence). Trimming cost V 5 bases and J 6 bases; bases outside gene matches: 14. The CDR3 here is CSAQSLAGAAGDTQYF. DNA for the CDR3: TGCAGTGCTCAGTCTCTAGCGGGGGCCGCGGGGGATACGCAGTATTTT.

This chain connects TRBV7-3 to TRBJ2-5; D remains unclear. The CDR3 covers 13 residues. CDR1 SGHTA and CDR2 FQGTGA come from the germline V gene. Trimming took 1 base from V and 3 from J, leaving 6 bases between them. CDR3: CASSLSPEETQYF. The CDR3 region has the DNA TGTGCCAGCAGCTTAAGCCCAGAAGAGACCCAGTACTTC.

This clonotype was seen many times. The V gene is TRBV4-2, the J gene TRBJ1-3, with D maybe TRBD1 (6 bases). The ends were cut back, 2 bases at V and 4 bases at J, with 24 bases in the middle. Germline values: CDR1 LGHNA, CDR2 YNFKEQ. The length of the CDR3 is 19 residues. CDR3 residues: CASSQSTRAGTTRGNTIYF. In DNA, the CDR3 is TGTGCCAGCAGCCAATCCACCCGGGCCGGGACAACTCGAGGAAACACCATATATTTT.

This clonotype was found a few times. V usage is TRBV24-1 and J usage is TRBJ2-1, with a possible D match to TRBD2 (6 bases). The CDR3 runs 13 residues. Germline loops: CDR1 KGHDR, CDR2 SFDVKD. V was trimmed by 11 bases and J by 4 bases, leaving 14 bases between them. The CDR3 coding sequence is TGTGCCATAAATAGCGGTCCTTACAATGAGCAGTTCTTC. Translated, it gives CAINSGPYNEQFF.

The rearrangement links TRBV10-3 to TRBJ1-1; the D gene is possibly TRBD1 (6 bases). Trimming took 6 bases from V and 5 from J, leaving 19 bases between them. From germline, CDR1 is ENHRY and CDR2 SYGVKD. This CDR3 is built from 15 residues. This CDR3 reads CAIRGHLRVETEAFF. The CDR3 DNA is TGTGCCATCAGGGGACATTTGAGGGTCGAAACTGAAGCTTTCTTT.

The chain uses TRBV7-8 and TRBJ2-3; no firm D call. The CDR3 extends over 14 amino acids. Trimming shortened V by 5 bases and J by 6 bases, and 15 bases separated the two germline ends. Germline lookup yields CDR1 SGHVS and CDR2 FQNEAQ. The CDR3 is CASSPHEVGDTQYF. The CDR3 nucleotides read TGTGCCAGCAGCCCCCATGAAGTGGGGGATACGCAGTATTTT.

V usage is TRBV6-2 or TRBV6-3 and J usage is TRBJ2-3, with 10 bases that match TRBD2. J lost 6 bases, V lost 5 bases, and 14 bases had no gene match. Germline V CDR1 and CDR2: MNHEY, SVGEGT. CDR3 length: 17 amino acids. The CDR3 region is CASSHQRSGGASDTQYF. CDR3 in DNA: TGTGCCAGCAGTCATCAGAGAAGCGGGGGGGCCAGCGATACGCAGTATTTT.

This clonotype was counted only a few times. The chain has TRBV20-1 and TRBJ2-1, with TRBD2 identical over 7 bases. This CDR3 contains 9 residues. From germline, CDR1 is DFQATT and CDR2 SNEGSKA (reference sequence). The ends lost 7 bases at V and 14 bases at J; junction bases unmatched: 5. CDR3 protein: CSVRAGKFF. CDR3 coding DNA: TGCAGTGTCCGAGCGGGAAAGTTCTTC.

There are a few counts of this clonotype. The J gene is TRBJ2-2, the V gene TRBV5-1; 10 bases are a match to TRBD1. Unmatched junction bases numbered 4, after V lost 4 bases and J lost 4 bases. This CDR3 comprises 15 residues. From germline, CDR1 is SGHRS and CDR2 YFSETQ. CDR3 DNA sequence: TGCGCCAGCAGCCCGGGGACAGGGGTCACCGGGGAGCTGTTTTTT. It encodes CASSPGTGVTGELFF. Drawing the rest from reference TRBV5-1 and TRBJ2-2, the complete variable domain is KAGVTQTPRYLIKTRGQQVTLSCSPISGHRSVSWYQQTPGQGLQFLFEYFSETQRNKGNFPGRFSGRQFSNSRSEMNVSTLELGDSALYLCASSPGTGVTGELFFGEGSRLTVL.

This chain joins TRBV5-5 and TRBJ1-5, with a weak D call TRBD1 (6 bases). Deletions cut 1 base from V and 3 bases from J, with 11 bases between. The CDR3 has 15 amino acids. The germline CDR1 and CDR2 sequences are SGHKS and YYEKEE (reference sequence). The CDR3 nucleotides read TGTGCCAGCAGCTTGCCGGGGGCTGTCAATCAGCCCCAGCATTTT. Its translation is CASSLPGAVNQPQHF.

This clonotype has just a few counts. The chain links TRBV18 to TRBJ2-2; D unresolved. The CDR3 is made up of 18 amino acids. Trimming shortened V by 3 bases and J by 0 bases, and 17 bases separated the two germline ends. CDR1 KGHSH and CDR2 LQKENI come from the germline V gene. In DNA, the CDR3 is TGTGCCAGCTCACCCAACCAGATCGACGGAACGAACACCGGGGAGCTGTTTTTT. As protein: CASSPNQIDGTNTGELFF.

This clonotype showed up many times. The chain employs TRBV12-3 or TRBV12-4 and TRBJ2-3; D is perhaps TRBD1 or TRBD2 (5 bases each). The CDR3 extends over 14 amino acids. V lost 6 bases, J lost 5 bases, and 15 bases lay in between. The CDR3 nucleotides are TGTGCCAGCAGGCGAGTGGGGGTGGGAGATACGCAGTATTTT. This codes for CASRRVGVGDTQYF.

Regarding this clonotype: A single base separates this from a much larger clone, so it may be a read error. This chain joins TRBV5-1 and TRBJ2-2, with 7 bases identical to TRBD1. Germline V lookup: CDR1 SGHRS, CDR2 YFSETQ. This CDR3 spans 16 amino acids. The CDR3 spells CTSKVTTGTNTGELFF. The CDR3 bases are TGCACCAGCAAGGTGACGACAGGGACAAACACCGGGGAGCTGTTTTTT.

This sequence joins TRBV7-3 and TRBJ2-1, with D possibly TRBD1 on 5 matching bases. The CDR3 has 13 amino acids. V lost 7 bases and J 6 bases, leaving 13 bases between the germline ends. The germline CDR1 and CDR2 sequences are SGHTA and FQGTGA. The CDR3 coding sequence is TGTGCCAGCACCCTAAAAGGGGCCAATGAGCAGTTCTTC. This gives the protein CASTLKGANEQFF.

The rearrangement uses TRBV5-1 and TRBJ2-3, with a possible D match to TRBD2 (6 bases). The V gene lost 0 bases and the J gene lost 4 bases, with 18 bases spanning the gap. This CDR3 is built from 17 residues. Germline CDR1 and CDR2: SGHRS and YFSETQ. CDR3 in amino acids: CASSLGRADASADTQYF. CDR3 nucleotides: TGCGCCAGCAGCTTGGGGAGGGCGGACGCTTCCGCAGATACGCAGTATTTT.

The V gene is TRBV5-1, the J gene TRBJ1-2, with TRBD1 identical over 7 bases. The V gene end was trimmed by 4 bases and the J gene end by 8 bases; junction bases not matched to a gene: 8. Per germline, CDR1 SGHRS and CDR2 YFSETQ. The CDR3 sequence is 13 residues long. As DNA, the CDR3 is TGCGCCAGCAGCACCGGGACAGCCGTCGGCTACACCTTC. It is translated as CASSTGTAVGYTF. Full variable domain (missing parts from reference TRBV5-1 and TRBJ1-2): KAGVTQTPRYLIKTRGQQVTLSCSPISGHRSVSWYQQTPGQGLQFLFEYFSETQRNKGNFPGRFSGRQFSNSRSEMNVSTLELGDSALYLCASSTGTAVGYTFGSGTRLTVV.

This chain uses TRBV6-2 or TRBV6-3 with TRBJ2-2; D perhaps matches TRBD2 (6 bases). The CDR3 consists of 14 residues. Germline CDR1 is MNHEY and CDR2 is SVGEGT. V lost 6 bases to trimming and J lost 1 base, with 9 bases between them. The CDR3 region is CASRAGRNTGELFF. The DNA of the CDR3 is TGTGCCAGCAGGGCGGGGAGGAACACCGGGGAGCTGTTTTTT.

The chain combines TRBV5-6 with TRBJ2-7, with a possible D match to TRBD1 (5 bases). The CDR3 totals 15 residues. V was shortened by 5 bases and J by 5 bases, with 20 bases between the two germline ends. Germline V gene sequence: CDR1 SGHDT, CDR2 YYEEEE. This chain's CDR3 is CASSRQGITNDEQYF. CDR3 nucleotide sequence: TGTGCCAGCAGTCGCCAGGGTATAACGAACGACGAGCAGTACTTC.

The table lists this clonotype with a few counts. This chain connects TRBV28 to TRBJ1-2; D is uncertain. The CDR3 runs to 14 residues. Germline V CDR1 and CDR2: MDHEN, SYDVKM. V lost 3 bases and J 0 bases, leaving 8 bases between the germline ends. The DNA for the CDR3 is TGTGCCAGCAGTTTCATACATTCTAACTATGGCTACACCTTC. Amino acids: CASSFIHSNYGYTF.

CDR3 in DNA: TGCGCCAGCATCTCCGGGACAGGGGGCTTCTCTGGAAACACCATATATTTT. Translation: CASISGTGGFSGNTIYF. This chain connects TRBV5-1 to TRBJ1-3, with 12 bases that match TRBD1. Germline values: CDR1 SGHRS, CDR2 YFSETQ. V dropped 6 bases and J dropped 0; count of bases not matched to a gene: 7. This CDR3 region has 17 residues.

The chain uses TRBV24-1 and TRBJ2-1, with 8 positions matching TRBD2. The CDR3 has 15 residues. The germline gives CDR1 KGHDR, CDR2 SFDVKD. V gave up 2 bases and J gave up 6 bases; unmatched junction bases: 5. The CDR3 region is CATSDSTGGVNEQFF. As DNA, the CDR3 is TGTGCCACCAGTGATTCCACCGGGGGGGTCAATGAGCAGTTCTTC.

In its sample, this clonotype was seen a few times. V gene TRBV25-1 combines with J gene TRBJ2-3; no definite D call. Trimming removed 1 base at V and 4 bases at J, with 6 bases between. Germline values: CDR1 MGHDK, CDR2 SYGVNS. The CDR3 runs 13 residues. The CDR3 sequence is CASSESGADTQYF. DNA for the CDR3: TGTGCCAGCAGTGAATCGGGCGCAGATACGCAGTATTTT.

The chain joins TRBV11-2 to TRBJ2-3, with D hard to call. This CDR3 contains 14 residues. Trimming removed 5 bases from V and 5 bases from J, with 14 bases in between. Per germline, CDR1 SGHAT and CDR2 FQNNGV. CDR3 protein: CASSRNTVGDTQYF. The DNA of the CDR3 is TGTGCCAGCAGCCGTAATACCGTGGGAGATACGCAGTATTTT.